The clone carrying this T cell receptor beta chain has a count of ten or more. The antigen is not known. This sample was taken from a study of T cell repertoires in cytomegalovirus infection. Study summary: Researchers turned to recently identified HLA-C-restricted CMV epitopes as well as well-studied HLA-B-restricted ones. Public TCR beta signatures provided an indication of both CMV infection and a matching HLA type.

The CDR3 is 17 amino acids. Germline-derived CDR1 and CDR2 are SGHVS and FNYEAQ. Germline trimming cut 4 bases from V and 2 bases from J; bases unmatched to any gene: 8. Study observations and caveats: Accumulated public TCR beta family frequency recognized individuals carrying CMV together with the relevant HLA. HLA-C-restricted TCR beta clonotypes specific for CMV led the ex vivo response.

MiXCR, run by TCRdb on the reads, gives a single entry per CDR3 protein. The sample holds approximately 990,000 distinct CDR3 sequences, 31% seen once. The sequencing used cultured CD8+ T cells from PBMCs, collected from culture after CMV antigen stimulation. The rearrangement uses TRBV7-6 and TRBJ2-5; TRBD1 agrees at 12 bases. The sequence was collected from a human donor in good health (CMV status not recorded). Some clones in this sample may be carry-over from other donors' samples. The CDR3 sequence is CASSSRRDRGRQETQYF. The CDR3 bases are TGTGCCAGCAGCTCTCGTAGGGACAGGGGGCGACAAGAGACCCAGTACTTC.